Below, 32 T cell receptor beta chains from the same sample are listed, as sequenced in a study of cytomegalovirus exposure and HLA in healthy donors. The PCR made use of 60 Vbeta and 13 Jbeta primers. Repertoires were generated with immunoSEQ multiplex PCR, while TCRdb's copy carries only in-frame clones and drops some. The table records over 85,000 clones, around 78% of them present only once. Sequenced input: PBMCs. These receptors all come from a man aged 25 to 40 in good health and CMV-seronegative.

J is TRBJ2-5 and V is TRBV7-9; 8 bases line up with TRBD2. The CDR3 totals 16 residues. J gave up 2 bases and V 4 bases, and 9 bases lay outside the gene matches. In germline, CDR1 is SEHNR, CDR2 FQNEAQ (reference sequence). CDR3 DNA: TGTGCCAGCAGCTGGTCCGGGACTAGTGCTCAAGAGACCCAGTACTTC. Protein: CASSWSGTSAQETQYF.

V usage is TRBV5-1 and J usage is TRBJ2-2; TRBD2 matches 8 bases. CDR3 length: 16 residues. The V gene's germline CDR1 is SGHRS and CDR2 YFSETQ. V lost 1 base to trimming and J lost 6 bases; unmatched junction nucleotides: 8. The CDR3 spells CASSLFREGSPGELFF. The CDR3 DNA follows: TGCGCCAGCAGCTTGTTTCGGGAGGGCAGCCCCGGGGAGCTGTTTTTT.

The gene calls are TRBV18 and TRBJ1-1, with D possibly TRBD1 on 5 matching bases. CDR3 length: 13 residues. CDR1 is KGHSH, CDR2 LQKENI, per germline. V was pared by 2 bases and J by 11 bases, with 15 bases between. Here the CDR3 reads CASSPDRGFGAFF. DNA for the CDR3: TGTGCCAGCTCACCAGACAGAGGATTCGGGGCTTTCTTT. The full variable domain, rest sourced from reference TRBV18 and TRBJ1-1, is NAGVMQNPRHLVRRRGQEARLRCSPMKGHSHVYWYRQLPEEGLKFMVYLQKENIIDESGMPKERFSAEFPKEGPSILRIQQVVRGDSAAYFCASSPDRGFGAFFGQGTRLTVV.

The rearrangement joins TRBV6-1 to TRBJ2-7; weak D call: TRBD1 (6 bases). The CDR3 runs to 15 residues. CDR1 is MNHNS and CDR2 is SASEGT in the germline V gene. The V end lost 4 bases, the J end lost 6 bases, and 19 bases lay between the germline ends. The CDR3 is CASSGGQRATTEQYF. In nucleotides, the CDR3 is TGTGCCAGCAGTGGCGGACAGCGCGCCACTACCGAGCAGTACTTC.

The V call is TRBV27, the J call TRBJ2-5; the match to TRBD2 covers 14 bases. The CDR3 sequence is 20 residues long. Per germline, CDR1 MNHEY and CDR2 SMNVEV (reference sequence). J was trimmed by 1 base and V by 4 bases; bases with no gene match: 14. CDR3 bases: TGTGCCAGCAGTTCCACCGATGGACTAGCGGGGGGTTTAATCCAAGAGACCCAGTACTTC. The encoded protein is CASSSTDGLAGGLIQETQYF.

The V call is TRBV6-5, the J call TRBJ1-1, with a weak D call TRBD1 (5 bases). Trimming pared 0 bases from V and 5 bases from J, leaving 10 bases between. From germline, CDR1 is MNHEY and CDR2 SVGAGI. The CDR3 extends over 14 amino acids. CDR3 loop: CASSYSQGYTEAFF. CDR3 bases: TGTGCCAGCAGTTACTCCCAGGGTTATACTGAAGCTTTCTTT.

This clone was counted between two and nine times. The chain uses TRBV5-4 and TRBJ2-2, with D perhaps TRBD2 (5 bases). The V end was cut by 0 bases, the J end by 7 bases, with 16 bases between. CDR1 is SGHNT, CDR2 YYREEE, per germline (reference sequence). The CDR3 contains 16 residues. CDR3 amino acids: CASSLGLALEDGELFF. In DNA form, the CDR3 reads TGTGCCAGCAGCTTGGGACTCGCCCTGGAGGACGGGGAGCTGTTTTTT. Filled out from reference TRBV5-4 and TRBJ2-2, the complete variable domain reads ETGVTQSPTHLIKTRGQQVTLRCSSQSGHNTVSWYQQALGQGPQFIFQYYREEENGRGNFPPRFSGLQFPNYSSELNVNALELDDSALYLCASSLGLALEDGELFFGEGSRLTVL.

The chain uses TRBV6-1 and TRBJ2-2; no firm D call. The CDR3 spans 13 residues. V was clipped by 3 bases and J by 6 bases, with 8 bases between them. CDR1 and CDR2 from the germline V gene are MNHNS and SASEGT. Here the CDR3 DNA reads TGTGCCAGCAGTGAGCGCGGCCCCGGGGAGCTGTTTTTT. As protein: CASSERGPGELFF.

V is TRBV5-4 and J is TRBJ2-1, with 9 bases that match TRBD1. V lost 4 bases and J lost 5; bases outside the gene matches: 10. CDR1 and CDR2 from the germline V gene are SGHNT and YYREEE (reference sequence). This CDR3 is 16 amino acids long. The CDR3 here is CASSGKMGQGNNEQFF. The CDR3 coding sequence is TGTGCCAGCAGCGGGAAAATGGGACAGGGTAACAATGAGCAGTTCTTC.

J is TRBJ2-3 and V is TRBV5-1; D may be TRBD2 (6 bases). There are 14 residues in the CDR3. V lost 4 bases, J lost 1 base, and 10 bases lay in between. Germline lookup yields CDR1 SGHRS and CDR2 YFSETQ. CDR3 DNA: TGCGCCAGCAGCCAGGGACTTGGCACAGATACGCAGTATTTT. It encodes CASSQGLGTDTQYF.

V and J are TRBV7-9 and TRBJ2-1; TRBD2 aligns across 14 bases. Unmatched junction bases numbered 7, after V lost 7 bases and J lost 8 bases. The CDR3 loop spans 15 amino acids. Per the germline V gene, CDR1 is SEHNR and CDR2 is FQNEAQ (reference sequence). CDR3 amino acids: CASTKGLAGVDEQFF. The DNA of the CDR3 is TGTGCCAGCACCAAGGGACTAGCGGGAGTCGATGAGCAGTTCTTC.

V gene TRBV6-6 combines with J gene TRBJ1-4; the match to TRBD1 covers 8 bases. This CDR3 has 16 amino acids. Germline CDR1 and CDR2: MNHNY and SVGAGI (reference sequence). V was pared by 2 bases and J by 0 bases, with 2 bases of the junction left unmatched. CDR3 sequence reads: CASSYGQGATNEKLFF. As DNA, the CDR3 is TGTGCCAGCAGTTACGGACAGGGTGCAACTAATGAAAAACTGTTTTTT.

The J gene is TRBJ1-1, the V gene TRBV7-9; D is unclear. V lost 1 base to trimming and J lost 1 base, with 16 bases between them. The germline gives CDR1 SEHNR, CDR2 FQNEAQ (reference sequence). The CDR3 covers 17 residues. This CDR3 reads CASSLGRTHRSNTEAFF. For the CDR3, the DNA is TGTGCCAGCAGCTTAGGCCGCACGCATAGATCGAACACTGAAGCTTTCTTT.

CDR3 coding DNA: TGCGCCAGCAGCGTTATGGAGACCCAGTACTTC. It codes for CASSVMETQYF. The chain is built from TRBV10-2 and TRBJ2-5; no clear D gene. The CDR3 runs to 11 residues. Trimming took off 6 bases at V and 5 bases at J, with 7 bases between the two ends. Germline assignment: CDR1 WSHSY and CDR2 SAAADI.

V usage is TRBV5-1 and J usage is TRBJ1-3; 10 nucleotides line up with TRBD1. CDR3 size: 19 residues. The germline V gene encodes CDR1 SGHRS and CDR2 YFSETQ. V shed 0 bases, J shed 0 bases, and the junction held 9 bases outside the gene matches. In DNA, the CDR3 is TGCGCCAGCAGCTTGGGGACAGGGGGAAGTTATTCCTCTGGAAACACCATATATTTT. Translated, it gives CASSLGTGGSYSSGNTIYF.

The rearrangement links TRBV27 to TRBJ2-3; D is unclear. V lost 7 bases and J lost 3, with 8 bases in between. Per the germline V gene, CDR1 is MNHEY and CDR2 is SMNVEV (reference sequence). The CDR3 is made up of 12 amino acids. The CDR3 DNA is TGTGCCAGCAAGACTGGGACAGATACGCAGTATTTT. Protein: CASKTGTDTQYF.

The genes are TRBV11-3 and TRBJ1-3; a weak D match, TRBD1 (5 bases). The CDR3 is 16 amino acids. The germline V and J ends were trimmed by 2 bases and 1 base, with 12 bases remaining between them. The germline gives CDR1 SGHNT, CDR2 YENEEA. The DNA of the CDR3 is TGTGCCAGCAGCTTATTTCAGGGCATTTCTGGAAACACCATATATTTT. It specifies CASSLFQGISGNTIYF.

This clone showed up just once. Written as DNA, the CDR3 is TGTGCCAGCAGCCTCGACCGGGGACAGTATACTGAAGCTTTCTTT. Protein product: CASSLDRGQYTEAFF. The chain has TRBV7-3 and TRBJ1-1; the match to TRBD1 covers 7 bases. Trimming at V came to 5 bases and at J to 5 bases, leaving 11 bases not matched to a gene. The germline V gene encodes CDR1 SGHTA and CDR2 FQGTGA. The CDR3 is 15 residues long.

The DNA for the CDR3 is TGTGCCAGCAGCGTAGCTTCCGGTTTTGTTGAAGCTTTCTTT. Its protein product is CASSVASGFVEAFF. This chain connects TRBV9 to TRBJ1-1; D not resolved. The CDR3 length is 14 residues. V lost 0 bases to trimming and J lost 7 bases, with 13 bases between them. Germline V gene sequence: CDR1 SGDLS, CDR2 YYNGEE.

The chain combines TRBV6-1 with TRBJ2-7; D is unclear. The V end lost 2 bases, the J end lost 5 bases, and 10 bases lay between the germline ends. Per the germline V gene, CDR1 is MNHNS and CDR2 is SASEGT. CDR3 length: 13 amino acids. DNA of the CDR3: TGTGCCAGCAGTGAAAAACAGCTCGACGAGCAGTACGTC. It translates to CASSEKQLDEQYV.

The CDR3 spells CASSKTGTGRYNEQFF. In nucleotides, the CDR3 is TGTGCCAGCAGCAAAACCGGGACAGGTCGTTACAATGAGCAGTTCTTC. The chain has TRBV9 and TRBJ2-1; the match to TRBD1 covers 8 bases. Germline loops: CDR1 SGDLS, CDR2 YYNGEE. The V and J ends lost 4 bases and 4 bases, in that order; junction bases with no gene match: 10. This CDR3 comprises 16 residues.

DNA for the CDR3: TGTGCCAGCAGCTTCATCCGGGATACATCAAGGAAAAAACTGTTTTTT. Amino acids: CASSFIRDTSRKKLFF. The rearrangement uses TRBV5-8 and TRBJ1-4; no clear D gene. The CDR3 extends over 16 amino acids. Germline V gene sequence: CDR1 SGHTS, CDR2 YDEGEE. V gave up 2 bases and J gave up 9 bases, with 20 bases separating them.

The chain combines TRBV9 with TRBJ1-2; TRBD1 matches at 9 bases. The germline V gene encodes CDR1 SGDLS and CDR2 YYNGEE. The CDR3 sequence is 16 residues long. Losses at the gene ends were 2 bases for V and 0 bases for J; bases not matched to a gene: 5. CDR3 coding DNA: TGTGCCAGCAGCGTCTCCCGGGACAGGGCTAACTATGGCTACACCTTC. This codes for CASSVSRDRANYGYTF.

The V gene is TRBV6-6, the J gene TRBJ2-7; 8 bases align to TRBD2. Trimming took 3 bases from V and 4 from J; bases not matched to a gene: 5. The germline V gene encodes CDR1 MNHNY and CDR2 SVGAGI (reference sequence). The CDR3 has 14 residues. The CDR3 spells CASSYETSGYEQYF. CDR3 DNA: TGTGCCAGCAGTTATGAAACTAGCGGTTACGAGCAGTACTTC.

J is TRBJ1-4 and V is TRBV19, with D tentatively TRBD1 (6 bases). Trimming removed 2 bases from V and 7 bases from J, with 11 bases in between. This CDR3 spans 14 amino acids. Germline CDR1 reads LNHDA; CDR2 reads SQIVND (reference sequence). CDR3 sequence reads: CASSIQGGGEKLFF. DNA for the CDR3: TGTGCCAGTAGTATACAGGGAGGGGGTGAAAAACTGTTTTTT.

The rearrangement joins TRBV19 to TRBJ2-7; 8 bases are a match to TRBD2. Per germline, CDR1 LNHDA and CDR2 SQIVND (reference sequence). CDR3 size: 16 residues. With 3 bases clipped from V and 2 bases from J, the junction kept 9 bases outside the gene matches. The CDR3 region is CASSMTALAGTYEQYV. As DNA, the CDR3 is TGTGCCAGTAGTATGACCGCCCTAGCGGGCACCTACGAGCAGTACGTC.

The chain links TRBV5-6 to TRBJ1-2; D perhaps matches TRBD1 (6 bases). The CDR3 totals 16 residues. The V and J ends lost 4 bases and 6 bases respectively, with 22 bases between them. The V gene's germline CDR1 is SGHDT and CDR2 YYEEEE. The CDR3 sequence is CASSLPNRAQRDGYTF. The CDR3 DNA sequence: TGTGCCAGCAGCCTACCCAACAGGGCGCAAAGAGATGGCTACACCTTC.

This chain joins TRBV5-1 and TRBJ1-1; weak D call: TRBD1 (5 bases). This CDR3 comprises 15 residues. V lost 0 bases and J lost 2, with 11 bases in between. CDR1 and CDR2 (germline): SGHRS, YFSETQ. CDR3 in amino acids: CASSLETARNTEAFF. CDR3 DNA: TGCGCCAGCAGCTTGGAGACAGCCCGAAACACTGAAGCTTTCTTT.

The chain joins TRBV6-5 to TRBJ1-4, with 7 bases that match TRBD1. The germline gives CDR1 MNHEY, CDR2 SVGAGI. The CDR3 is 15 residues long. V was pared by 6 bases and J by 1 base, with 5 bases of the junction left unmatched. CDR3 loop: CASSRGQRTNEKLFF. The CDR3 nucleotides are TGTGCCAGCAGCCGGGGACAGAGAACTAATGAAAAACTGTTTTTT.

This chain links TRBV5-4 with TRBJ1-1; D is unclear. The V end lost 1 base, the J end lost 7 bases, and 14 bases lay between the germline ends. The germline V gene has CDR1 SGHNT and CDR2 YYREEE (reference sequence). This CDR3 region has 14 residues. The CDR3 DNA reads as TGTGCCAGCAGCTTGTTCTCATCGGGGTTTGAAGCTTTCTTT. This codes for CASSLFSSGFEAFF.

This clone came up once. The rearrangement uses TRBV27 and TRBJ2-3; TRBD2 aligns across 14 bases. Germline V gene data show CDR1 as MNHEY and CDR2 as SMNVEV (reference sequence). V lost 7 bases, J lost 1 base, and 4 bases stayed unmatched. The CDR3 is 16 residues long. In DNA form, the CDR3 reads TGTGCCAGCACCACGGGACTAGCGGGGGGCACAGATACGCAGTATTTT. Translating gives CASTTGLAGGTDTQYF.

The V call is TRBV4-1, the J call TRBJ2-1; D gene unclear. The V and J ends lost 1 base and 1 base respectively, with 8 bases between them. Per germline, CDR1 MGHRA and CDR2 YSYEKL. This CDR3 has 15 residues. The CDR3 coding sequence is TGCGCCAGCAGCCAAGCCACCGGGTCCTACAATGAGCAGTTCTTC. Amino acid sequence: CASSQATGSYNEQFF.